This T cell receptor (beta chain) was sequenced during a study of CD8 T cells in Susac syndrome. The study, taken as a whole, reports: The study's TCR sequencing and HLA analysis covered a relatively small number of individuals, and the study acknowledged this.

Random hexamers were used to reverse transcribe an amount of about 0.45 to 1 ug RNA. The TCR beta CDR3 was amplified by immunoSEQ multiplex PCR across 54 Vbeta, 13 Jbeta. TCRdb re-derived calls from the immunoSEQ multiplex PCR reads in MiXCR, one entry per CDR3 protein. The sample has 25,000 to 30,000 distinct CDR3 sequences, 94% seen once. This CDR3 contains 15 residues. V lost 1 base and J 0 bases, leaving 8 bases between the germline ends. From germline, CDR1 is LGHNA and CDR2 YSLEER. High-throughput TCR beta sequencing covered peripheral CD8+ and CD4+ T cells. Concerning this clonotype: What it binds is unknown.

J is TRBJ2-3 and V is TRBV4-3, with unresolved D. This TCR was recovered from a human donor in good health. Specimen: CD8+ T cells from PBMCs. CDR3 sequence: CASSQVATSTDTQYF. CDR3 coding DNA: TGCGCCAGCAGCCAAGTAGCTACTAGCACAGATACGCAGTATTTT.